Listed here are 16 T cell receptor beta chains from one sample, sequenced in a study of blood T cell repertoires in COVID-19. The method was immunoSEQ multiplex PCR; TCRdb's version includes in-frame clones alone and lacks a portion of them. Of fewer than 350,000 clones in the sample, 85% were seen once. Sequenced sample: PBMCs or T cells enriched from blood (not recorded which). The receptors originated from a woman in her twenties or thirties who had been exposed to COVID-19.

The V and J genes are TRBV19 and TRBJ2-4; TRBD1 agrees at 8 bases. The CDR3 loop spans 16 amino acids. Trimming removed 5 bases from V and 0 bases from J; junction bases left unmatched: 6. Germline V gives CDR1 LNHDA, CDR2 SQIVND (reference sequence). CDR3 amino acids: CASSLTGVLAKNIQYF. The CDR3 nucleotides read TGTGCCAGTAGTTTGACAGGGGTTCTAGCCAAAAACATTCAGTACTTC.

The sample holds one count of this clone. The chain employs TRBV12-3 or TRBV12-4 and TRBJ1-1; unclear D gene. The CDR3 is made up of 11 amino acids. Trimming removed 6 bases from V and 5 bases from J, with 7 bases in between. The CDR3 coding sequence is TGTGCCAGCAGCGCCGGGACTGAAGCTTTCTTT. Protein sequence: CASSAGTEAFF.

The V gene is TRBV6-2 or TRBV6-3, the J gene TRBJ2-2; D not certain. Between the trimmed V and J ends, which lost 0 bases and 14 bases, there was a span of 16 bases. This CDR3 spans 14 amino acids. The germline CDR1 and CDR2 sequences are MNHEY and SVGEGT. CDR3 amino acids: CASSYSSTPHILFF. CDR3 DNA sequence: TGTGCCAGCAGTTACTCGAGCACCCCTCATATACTGTTTTTT.

The chain combines TRBV10-3 with TRBJ2-3; possibly TRBD1 for D (6 bases). This CDR3 region has 16 residues. Germline CDR1 and CDR2: ENHRY and SYGVKD. The ends were cut back, 4 bases at V and 4 bases at J, with 18 bases in the middle. This CDR3 reads CAISVKTGIYADTQYF. For the CDR3, the DNA is TGTGCCATCAGTGTCAAAACAGGGATTTACGCAGATACGCAGTATTTT.

The chain combines TRBV28 with TRBJ2-7; 11 bases fit TRBD2. Germline trimming cut 6 bases from V and 3 bases from J; bases unmatched to any gene: 7. Germline V CDR1 and CDR2: MDHEN, SYDVKM. The CDR3 consists of 15 residues. CDR3: CASSLGLAEVYEQYF. In DNA form, the CDR3 reads TGTGCCAGCAGCCTGGGACTAGCGGAGGTCTACGAGCAGTACTTC.

V is TRBV5-1 and J is TRBJ2-2, with 7 bases fitting TRBD1. The V segment lost 4 bases and the J segment 3 bases; nucleotides outside the gene matches: 9. This CDR3 has 16 residues. CDR1 is SGHRS, CDR2 YFSETQ, per germline. CDR3 nucleotides: TGCGCCAGCAGCCCAAGTTACAGGGGTGACACCGGGGAGCTGTTTTTT. This sequence encodes CASSPSYRGDTGELFF.

The V call is TRBV7-8, the J call TRBJ2-1; 8 bases line up with TRBD2. This CDR3 has 15 residues. Germline assignment: CDR1 SGHVS and CDR2 FQNEAQ. Trimming cost V 5 bases and J 8 bases; bases outside gene matches: 11. The CDR3 reads CASSPPPAGGYEQFF. The CDR3 DNA follows: TGTGCCAGCAGCCCCCCCCCGGCGGGGGGCTATGAGCAGTTCTTC.

This clone has only one observation. The chain has TRBV6-5 and TRBJ2-7; 10 positions match TRBD1. This CDR3 region has 15 residues. V lost 6 bases and J lost 6; bases outside the gene matches: 11. The germline CDR1 and CDR2 sequences are MNHEY and SVGAGI. The CDR3 protein is CASRRQGAVYPEQYF. CDR3 coding DNA: TGTGCCAGCAGAAGACAGGGGGCGGTCTACCCCGAGCAGTACTTC.

V gene TRBV20-1 combines with J gene TRBJ2-7, with 12 bases matching TRBD1. The CDR3 runs 15 residues. Trimming cost V 3 bases and J 0 bases; bases outside gene matches: 3. Germline loops: CDR1 DFQATT, CDR2 SNEGSKA (reference sequence). The CDR3 loop reads CSASKGQGASYEQYF. DNA of the CDR3: TGCAGTGCTAGTAAGGGACAGGGGGCCTCCTACGAGCAGTACTTC.

This sequence joins TRBV28 and TRBJ1-3; 7 bases fit TRBD1. Germline assignment: CDR1 MDHEN and CDR2 SYDVKM. This CDR3 comprises 15 residues. V lost 2 bases, J lost 4 bases, and 5 bases stayed unmatched. For the CDR3, the DNA is TGTGCCAGCAGTTTAGACAGGGTGACAGGAAACACCATATATTTT. As protein: CASSLDRVTGNTIYF.

The V call is TRBV7-9, the J call TRBJ2-2, with 9 nucleotides matching TRBD1. The CDR3 has 16 residues. V lost 5 bases, J lost 6 bases, and 10 bases stayed unmatched. Germline CDR1 and CDR2: SEHNR and FQNEAQ (reference sequence). CDR3 region: CASSTTGGESPGELFF. The CDR3 DNA reads TGTGCCAGCAGCACCACAGGGGGCGAATCTCCCGGGGAGCTGTTTTTT.

V and J are TRBV7-8 and TRBJ2-7, with D possibly TRBD1 on 6 matching bases. V lost 2 bases, J lost 5 bases, and 13 bases lay in between. This CDR3 has 14 residues. Germline CDR1 reads SGHVS; CDR2 reads FQNEAQ. The CDR3 sequence: CASSLMARGDEQYF. CDR3 bases: TGTGCCAGCAGCTTAATGGCCAGGGGAGACGAGCAGTACTTC.

The chain links TRBV7-8 to TRBJ1-1; D possibly corresponds to TRBD1 (5 bases). V dropped 4 bases and J dropped 1 base, with 10 bases sitting between them. This CDR3 has 14 residues. CDR1 SGHVS and CDR2 FQNEAQ come from the germline V gene. The CDR3: CASSYLGQNTEAFF. CDR3 DNA sequence: TGTGCCAGCAGCTACCTCGGACAGAACACTGAAGCTTTCTTT.

The chain couples TRBV28 to TRBJ2-1; D perhaps matches TRBD1 (7 bases). The CDR3 runs 15 residues. With 3 bases removed from V and 1 base from J, the gap between germline ends came to 10 bases. Germline V lookup: CDR1 MDHEN, CDR2 SYDVKM. The CDR3 coding sequence is TGTGCCAGCAGTTTTCCAGGGGGGTCCTACAATGAGCAGTTCTTC. It encodes CASSFPGGSYNEQFF.

The J gene is TRBJ2-1, the V gene TRBV28; 7 bases fit TRBD1. V shed 5 bases, J shed 5 bases, and the junction held 6 bases outside the gene matches. The germline gives CDR1 MDHEN, CDR2 SYDVKM. The CDR3 is 14 amino acids. The CDR3 nucleotides read TGTGCCAGCAGTGAGGACAGGCCCAACAATGAGCAGTTCTTC. The encoded protein is CASSEDRPNNEQFF.

The chain is built from TRBV12-3 or TRBV12-4 and TRBJ1-1; D remains unclear. The CDR3 extends over 13 amino acids. V was cut by 5 bases and J by 1 base, with 8 bases left in between. CDR3 DNA sequence: TGTGCCAGCAGTCTTCAGGAGAACACTGAAGCTTTCTTT. Its protein product is CASSLQENTEAFF.